This T cell receptor beta chain was sequenced in a study of cytomegalovirus exposure and HLA in healthy donors. Germline V gene lookup returns CDR1 SEHNR and CDR2 FQNEAQ (reference sequence). This CDR3 region has 12 residues. V gave up 4 bases and J gave up 7 bases, with 5 bases separating them. Measured with immunoSEQ multiplex PCR; TCRdb has only the in-frame clones, and not every one. The data contain some 120,000 clones, over 85% of them seen just once; the ten biggest clones take up 1.5% to 2%. This sequence was found in a woman under 30 in good health and CMV-seronegative. The chain employs TRBV7-9 and TRBJ1-6; D gene uncertain. The material sequenced was PBMCs. In DNA, the CDR3 is TGTGCCAGCAGCTGGCTCAATTCACCCCTCCACTTT. This encodes CASSWLNSPLHF.